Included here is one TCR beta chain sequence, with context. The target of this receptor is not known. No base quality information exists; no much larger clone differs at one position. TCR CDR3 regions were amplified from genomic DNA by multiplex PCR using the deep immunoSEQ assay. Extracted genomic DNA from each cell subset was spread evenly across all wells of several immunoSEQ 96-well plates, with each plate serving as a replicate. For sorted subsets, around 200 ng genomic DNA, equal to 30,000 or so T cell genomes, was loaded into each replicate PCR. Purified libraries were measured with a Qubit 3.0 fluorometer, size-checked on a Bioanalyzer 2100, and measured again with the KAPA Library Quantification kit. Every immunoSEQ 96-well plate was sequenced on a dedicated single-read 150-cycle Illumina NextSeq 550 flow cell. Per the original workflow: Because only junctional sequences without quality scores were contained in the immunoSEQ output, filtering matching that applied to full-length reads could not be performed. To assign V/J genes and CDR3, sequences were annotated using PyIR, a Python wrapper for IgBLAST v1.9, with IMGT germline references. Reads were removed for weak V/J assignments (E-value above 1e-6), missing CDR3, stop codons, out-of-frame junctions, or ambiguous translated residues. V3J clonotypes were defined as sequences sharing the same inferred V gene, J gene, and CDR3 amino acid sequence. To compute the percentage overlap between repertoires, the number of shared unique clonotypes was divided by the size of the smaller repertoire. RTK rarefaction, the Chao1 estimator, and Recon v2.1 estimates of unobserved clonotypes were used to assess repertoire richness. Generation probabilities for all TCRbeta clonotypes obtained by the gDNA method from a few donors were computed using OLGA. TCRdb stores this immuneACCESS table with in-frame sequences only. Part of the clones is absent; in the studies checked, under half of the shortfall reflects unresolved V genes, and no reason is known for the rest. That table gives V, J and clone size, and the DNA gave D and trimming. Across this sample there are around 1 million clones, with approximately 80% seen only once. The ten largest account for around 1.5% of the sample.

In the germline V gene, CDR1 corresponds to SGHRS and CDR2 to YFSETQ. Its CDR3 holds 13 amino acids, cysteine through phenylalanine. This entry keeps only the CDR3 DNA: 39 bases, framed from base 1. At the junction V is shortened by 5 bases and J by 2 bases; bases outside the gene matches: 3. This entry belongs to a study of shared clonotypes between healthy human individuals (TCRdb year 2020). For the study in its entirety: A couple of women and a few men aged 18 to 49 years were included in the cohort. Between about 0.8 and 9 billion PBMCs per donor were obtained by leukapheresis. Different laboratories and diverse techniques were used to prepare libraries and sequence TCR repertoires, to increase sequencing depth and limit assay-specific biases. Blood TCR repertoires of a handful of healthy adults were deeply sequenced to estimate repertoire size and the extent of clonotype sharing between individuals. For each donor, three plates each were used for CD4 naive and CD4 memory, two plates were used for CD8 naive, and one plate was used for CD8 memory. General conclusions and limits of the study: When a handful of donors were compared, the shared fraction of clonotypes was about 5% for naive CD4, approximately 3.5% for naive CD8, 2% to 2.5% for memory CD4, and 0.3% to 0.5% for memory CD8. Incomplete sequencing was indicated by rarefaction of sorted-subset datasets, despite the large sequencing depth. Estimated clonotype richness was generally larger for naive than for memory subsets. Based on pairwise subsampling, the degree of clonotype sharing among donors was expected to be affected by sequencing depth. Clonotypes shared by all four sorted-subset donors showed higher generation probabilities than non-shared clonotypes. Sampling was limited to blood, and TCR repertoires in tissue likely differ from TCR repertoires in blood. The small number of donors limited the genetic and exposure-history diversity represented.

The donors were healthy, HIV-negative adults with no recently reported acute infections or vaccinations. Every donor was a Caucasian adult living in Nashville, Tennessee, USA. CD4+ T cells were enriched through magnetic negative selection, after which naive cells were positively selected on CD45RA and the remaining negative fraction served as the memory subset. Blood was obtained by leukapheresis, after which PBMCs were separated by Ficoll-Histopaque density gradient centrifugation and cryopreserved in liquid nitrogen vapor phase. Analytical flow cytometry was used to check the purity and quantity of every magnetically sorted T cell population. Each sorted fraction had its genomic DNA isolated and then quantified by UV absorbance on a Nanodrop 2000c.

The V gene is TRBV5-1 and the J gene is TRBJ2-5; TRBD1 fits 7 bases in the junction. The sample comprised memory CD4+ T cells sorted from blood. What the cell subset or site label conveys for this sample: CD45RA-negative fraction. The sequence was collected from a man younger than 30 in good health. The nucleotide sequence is TGCGCCAGCAGGTCACAGGGGCAAGAGACCCAGTACTTC. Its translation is CASRSQGQETQYF.